This T cell receptor (beta chain) was profiled in a study of cytomegalovirus exposure and HLA in healthy donors. The CDR3 length is 13 residues. Germline V gene lookup returns CDR1 MNHEY and CDR2 SVGAGI. The germline V and J ends were trimmed by 7 bases and 3 bases, with 11 bases remaining between them. The primer mix had 60 Vbeta and 13 Jbeta primers. Using immunoSEQ multiplex PCR, the repertoire was profiled, and TCRdb retains in-frame clones only, with some absent. Found here are around 130,000 clones, 65% to 90% of them singletons; the top ten hold about 2.7%. V gene TRBV6-5 combines with J gene TRBJ2-3; no firm D call. Sequenced material: PBMCs. The sequence came from a woman in her late teens or twenties in good health and CMV-seropositive. The CDR3 region is CASMVRRTDTQYF. In DNA, the CDR3 is TGTGCCAGCATGGTAAGGCGGACAGATACGCAGTATTTT.